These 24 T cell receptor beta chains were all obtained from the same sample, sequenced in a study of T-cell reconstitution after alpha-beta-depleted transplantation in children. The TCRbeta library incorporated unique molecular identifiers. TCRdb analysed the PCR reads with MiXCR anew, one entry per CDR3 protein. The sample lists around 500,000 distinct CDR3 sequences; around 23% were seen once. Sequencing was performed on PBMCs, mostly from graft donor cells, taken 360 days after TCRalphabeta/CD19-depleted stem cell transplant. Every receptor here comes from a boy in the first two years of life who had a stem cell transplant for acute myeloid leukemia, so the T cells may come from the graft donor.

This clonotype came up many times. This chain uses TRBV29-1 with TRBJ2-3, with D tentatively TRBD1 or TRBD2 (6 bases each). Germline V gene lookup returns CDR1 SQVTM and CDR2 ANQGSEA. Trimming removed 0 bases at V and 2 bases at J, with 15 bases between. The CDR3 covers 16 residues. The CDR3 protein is CSVEDGGKGVTDTQYF. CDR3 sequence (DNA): TGCAGCGTTGAAGACGGAGGGAAGGGGGTCACAGATACGCAGTATTTT.

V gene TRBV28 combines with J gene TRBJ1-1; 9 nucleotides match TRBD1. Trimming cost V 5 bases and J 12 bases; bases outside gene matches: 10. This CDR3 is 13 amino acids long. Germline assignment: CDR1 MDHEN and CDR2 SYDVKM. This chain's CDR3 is CASSPGQGYRTFF. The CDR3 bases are TGTGCCAGCAGTCCGGGACAGGGTTATAGAACTTTCTTT.

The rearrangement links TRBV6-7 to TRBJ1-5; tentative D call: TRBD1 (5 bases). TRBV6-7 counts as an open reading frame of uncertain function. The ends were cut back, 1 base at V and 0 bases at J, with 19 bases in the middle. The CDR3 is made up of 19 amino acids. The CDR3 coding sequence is TGTGCCAGCAGTTACTTCGTCGGGGACTCACACTATAGCAATCAGCCCCAGCATTTT. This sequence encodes CASSYFVGDSHYSNQPQHF.

CDR3 sequence (DNA): TGTGCCAGCAGCGAAAGACTAGGACGCCCGTACGAGCAGTACTTC. It codes for CASSERLGRPYEQYF. This chain uses TRBV7-9 with TRBJ2-7, with D perhaps matching TRBD2 (6 bases). Trimming removed 5 bases at V and 4 bases at J, with 18 bases between. The CDR3 totals 15 residues. The germline CDR1 and CDR2 sequences are SEHNR and FQNEAQ (reference sequence).

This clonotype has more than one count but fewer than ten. The CDR3 sequence is CSARDRLAGQLVTGELFF. In DNA, the CDR3 is TGCAGTGCTAGAGATCGGCTAGCGGGCCAGCTAGTCACCGGGGAGCTGTTTTTT. The chain carries TRBV20-1 and TRBJ2-2; TRBD2 matches 8 bases. The J segment lost 4 bases and the V segment lost 0 bases, leaving 13 bases of the junction unmatched. The germline gives CDR1 DFQATT, CDR2 SNEGSKA (reference sequence). The CDR3 extends over 18 amino acids.

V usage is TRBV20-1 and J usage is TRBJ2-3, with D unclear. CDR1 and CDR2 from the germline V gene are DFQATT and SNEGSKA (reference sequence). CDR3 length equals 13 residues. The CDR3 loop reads CSLRWAGTDTQYF. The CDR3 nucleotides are TGCAGCTTGAGGTGGGCGGGCACAGATACGCAGTATTTT.

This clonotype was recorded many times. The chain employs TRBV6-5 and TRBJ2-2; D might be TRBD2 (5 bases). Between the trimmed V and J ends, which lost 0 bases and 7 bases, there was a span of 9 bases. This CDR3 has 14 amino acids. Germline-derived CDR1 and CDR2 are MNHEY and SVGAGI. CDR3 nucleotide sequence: TGTGCCAGCAGTTACTCCGGTCGGGGCGGGGAGCTGTTTTTT. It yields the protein CASSYSGRGGELFF.

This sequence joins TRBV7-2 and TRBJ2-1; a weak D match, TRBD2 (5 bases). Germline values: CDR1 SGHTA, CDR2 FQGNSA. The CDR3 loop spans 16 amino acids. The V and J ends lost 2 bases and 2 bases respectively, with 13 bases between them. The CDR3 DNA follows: TGTGCCAGCAGCTTACGGTGGGCTAGCACCTACAATGAGCAGTTCTTC. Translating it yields CASSLRWASTYNEQFF.

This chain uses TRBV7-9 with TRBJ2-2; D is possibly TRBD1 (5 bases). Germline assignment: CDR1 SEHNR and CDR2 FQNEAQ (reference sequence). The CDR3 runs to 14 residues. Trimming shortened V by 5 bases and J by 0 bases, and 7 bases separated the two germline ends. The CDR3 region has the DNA TGTGCCAGCAGCAAGGACACGAACACCGGGGAGCTGTTTTTT. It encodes CASSKDTNTGELFF.

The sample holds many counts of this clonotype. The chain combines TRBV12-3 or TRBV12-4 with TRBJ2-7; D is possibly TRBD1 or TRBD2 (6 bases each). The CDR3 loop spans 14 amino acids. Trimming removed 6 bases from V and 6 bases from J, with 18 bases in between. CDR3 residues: CASRSRGSGAEQYF. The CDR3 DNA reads TGTGCCAGCAGGTCCAGGGGCTCGGGAGCCGAGCAGTACTTC.

In nucleotides, the CDR3 is TGTGCCAGCAGTTACTCCTACAGGTCCTATGGCTACACCTTC. This encodes CASSYSYRSYGYTF. The chain joins TRBV6-5 to TRBJ1-2; a weak D match, TRBD1 (5 bases). In germline, CDR1 is MNHEY, CDR2 SVGAGI. The V end lost 0 bases, the J end lost 4 bases, and 9 bases lay between the germline ends. This CDR3 is 14 amino acids long.

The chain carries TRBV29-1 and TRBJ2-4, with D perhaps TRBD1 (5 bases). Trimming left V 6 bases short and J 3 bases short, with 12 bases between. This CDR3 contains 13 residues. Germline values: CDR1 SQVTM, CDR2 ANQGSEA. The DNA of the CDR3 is TGCAGCGTCGCCAGACAGAACAAAAACATTCAGTACTTC. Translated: CSVARQNKNIQYF.

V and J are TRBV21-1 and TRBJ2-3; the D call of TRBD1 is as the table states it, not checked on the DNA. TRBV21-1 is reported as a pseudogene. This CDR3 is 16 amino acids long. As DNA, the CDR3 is TGTGCCAGCAGCAAAGGGGAAGTCGGGGACCCAGATACGCAGTATTTT. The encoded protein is CASSKGEVGDPDTQYF.

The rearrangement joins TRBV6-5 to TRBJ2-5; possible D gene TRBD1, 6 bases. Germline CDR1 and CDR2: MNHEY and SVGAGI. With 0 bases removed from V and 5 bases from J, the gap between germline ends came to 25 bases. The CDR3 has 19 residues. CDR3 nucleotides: TGTGCCAGCAGTTACTCGAGTATTCAGGGGCGACCTAAGGGTGAGACCCAGTACTTC. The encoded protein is CASSYSSIQGRPKGETQYF.

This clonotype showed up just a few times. This CDR3 reads CSARAAGRGYEQYF. The CDR3 DNA follows: TGCAGTGCTAGAGCCGCTGGCAGGGGGTACGAGCAGTACTTC. This chain uses TRBV20-1 with TRBJ2-7; 7 bases line up with TRBD1. V trimming: 1 base; J trimming: 4 bases; junction bases outside the gene matches: 7. This CDR3 is 14 amino acids long. Germline loops: CDR1 DFQATT, CDR2 SNEGSKA (reference sequence).

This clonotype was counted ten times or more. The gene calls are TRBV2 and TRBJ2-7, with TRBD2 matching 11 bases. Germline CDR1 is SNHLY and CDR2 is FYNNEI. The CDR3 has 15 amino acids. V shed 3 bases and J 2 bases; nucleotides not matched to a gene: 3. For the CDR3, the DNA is TGTGCCAGCAGTGAGGGACTAGCGGTTACCTACGAGCAGTACTTC. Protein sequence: CASSEGLAVTYEQYF.

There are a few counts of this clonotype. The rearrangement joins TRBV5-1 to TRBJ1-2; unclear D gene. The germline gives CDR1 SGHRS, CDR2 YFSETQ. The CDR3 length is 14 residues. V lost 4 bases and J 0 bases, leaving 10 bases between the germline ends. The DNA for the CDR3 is TGCGCCAGCAGCCCCGACGGATCTAACTATGGCTACACCTTC. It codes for CASSPDGSNYGYTF. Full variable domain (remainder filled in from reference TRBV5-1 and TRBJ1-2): KAGVTQTPRYLIKTRGQQVTLSCSPISGHRSVSWYQQTPGQGLQFLFEYFSETQRNKGNFPGRFSGRQFSNSRSEMNVSTLELGDSALYLCASSPDGSNYGYTFGSGTRLTVV.

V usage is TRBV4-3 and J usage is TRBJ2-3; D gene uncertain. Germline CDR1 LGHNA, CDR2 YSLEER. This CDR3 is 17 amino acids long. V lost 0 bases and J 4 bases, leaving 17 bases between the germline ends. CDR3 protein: CASSQDHNWMQADTQYF. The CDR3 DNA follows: TGCGCCAGCAGCCAAGATCATAACTGGATGCAGGCAGATACGCAGTATTTT.

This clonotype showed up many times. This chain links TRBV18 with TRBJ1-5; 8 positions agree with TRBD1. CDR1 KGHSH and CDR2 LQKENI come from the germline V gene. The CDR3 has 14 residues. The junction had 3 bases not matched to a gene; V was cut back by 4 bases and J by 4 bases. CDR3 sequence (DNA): TGTGCCAGCTCACGGGACAGGCCAAATCAGCCCCAGCATTTT. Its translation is CASSRDRPNQPQHF.

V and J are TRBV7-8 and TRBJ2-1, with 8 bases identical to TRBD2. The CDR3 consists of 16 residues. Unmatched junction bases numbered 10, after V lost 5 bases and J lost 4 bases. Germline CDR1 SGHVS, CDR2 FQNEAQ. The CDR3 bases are TGTGCCAGCAGCAGCTTACCCGGGACTAGATACAATGAGCAGTTCTTC. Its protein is CASSSLPGTRYNEQFF.

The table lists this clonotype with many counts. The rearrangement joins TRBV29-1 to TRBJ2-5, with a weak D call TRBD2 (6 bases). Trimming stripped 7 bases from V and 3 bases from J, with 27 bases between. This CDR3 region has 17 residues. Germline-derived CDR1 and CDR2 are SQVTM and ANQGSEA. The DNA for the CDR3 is TGCAGCGCGTGGGGGGAGTCGGGGTTTCGGGACGAAGAGACCCAGTACTTC. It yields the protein CSAWGESGFRDEETQYF.

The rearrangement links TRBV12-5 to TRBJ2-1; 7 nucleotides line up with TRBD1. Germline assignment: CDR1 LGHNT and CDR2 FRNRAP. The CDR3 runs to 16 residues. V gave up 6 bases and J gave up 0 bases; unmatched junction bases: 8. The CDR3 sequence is CASGPGQWSSYNEQFF. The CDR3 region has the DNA TGTGCTAGTGGCCCGGGACAGTGGAGCTCCTACAATGAGCAGTTCTTC.

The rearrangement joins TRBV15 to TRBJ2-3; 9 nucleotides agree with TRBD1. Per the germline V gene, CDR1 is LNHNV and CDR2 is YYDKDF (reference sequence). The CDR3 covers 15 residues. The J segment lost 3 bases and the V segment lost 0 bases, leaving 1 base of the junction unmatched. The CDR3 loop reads CATSRDGQGTDTQYF. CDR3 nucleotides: TGTGCCACCAGCAGAGACGGACAGGGGACAGATACGCAGTATTTT.

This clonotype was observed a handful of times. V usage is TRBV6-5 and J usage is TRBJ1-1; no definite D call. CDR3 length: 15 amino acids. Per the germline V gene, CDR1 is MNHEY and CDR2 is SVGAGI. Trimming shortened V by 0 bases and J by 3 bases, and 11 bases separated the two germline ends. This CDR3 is CASSYSVSSYTEAFF. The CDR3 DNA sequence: TGTGCCAGCAGTTACTCAGTATCCTCTTACACTGAAGCTTTCTTT.